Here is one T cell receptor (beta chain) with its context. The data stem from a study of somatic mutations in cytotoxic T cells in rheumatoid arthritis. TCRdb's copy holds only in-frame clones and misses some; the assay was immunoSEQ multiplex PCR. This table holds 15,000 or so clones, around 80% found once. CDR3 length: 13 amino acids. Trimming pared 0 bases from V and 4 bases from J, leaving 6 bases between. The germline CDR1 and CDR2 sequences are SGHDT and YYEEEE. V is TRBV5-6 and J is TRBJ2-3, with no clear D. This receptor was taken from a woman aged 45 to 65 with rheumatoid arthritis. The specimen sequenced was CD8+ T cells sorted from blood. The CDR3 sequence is CASSLGSADTQYF. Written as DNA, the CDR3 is TGTGCCAGCAGCTTGGGGTCAGCAGATACGCAGTATTTT.